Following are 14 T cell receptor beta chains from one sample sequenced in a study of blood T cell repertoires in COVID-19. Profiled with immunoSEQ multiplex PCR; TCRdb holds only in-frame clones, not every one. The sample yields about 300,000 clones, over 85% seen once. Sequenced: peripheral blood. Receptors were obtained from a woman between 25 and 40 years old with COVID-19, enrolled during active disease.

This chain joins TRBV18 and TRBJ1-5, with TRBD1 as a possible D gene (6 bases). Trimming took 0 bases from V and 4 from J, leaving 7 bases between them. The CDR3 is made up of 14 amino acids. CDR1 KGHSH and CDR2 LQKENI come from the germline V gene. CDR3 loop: CASSPPGANQPQHF. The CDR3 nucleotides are TGTGCCAGCTCACCACCGGGGGCGAATCAGCCCCAGCATTTT.

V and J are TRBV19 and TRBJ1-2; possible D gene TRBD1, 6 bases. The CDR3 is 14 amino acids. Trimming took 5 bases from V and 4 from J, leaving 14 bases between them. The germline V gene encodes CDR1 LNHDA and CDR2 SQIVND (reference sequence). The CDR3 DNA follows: TGTGCCAGTAGTGCCCGACAGGAACTCTATGGCTACACCTTC. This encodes CASSARQELYGYTF.

CDR3 sequence: CAWSVSAGGVTDTQYF. DNA of the CDR3: TGTGCCTGGAGTGTTTCAGCGGGGGGCGTCACAGATACGCAGTATTTT. The V gene is TRBV30, the J gene TRBJ2-3, with 9 nucleotides matching TRBD2. V dropped 0 bases and J dropped 2; count of bases not matched to a gene: 6. Germline CDR1 is GTSNPN and CDR2 is SVGIG (reference sequence). The CDR3 consists of 16 residues.

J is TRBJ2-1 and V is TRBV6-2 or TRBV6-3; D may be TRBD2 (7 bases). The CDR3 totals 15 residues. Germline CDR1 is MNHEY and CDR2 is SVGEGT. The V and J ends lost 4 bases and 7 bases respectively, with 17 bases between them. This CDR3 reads CASSWNGGLTNEQFF. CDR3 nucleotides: TGTGCCAGCAGTTGGAACGGGGGGCTGACAAATGAGCAGTTCTTC.

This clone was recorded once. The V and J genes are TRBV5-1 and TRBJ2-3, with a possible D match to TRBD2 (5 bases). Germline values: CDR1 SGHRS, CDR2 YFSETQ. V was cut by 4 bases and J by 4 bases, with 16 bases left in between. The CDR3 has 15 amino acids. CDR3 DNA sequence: TGCGCCAGCAGCAGCAGTCTCCTAGCCTCAGATACGCAGTATTTT. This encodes CASSSSLLASDTQYF.

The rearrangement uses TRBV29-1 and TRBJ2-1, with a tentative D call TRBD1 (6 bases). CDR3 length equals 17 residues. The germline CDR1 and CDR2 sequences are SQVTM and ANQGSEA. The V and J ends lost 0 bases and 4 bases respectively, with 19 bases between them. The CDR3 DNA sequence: TGCAGCGTTGAAGATCCCACAGGGACGAAAGGGTACAATGAGCAGTTCTTC. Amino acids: CSVEDPTGTKGYNEQFF.

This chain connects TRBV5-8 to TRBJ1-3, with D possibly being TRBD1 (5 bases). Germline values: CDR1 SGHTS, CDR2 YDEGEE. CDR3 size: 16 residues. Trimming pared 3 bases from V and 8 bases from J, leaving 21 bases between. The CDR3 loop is CASSSLGLTPVDTIYF. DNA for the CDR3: TGTGCCAGCAGCTCCTTGGGGCTGACCCCTGTGGACACCATATATTTT.

The CDR3 reads CASSENRDTEAFF. The CDR3 DNA reads as TGTGCCAGTAGTGAAAACAGGGATACTGAAGCTTTCTTT. The chain recombines TRBV19 with TRBJ1-1; tentative D call: TRBD1 (6 bases). The CDR3 is made up of 13 amino acids. V was cut by 5 bases and J by 5 bases, with 12 bases left in between. The germline V gene has CDR1 LNHDA and CDR2 SQIVND (reference sequence).

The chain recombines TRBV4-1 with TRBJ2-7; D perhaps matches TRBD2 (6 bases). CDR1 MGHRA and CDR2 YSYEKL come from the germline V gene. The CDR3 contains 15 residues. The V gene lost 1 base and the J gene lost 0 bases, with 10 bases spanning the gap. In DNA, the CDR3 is TGCGCCAGCAGCCAAGGGAGGGGAATCTCCTACGAGCAGTACTTC. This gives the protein CASSQGRGISYEQYF.

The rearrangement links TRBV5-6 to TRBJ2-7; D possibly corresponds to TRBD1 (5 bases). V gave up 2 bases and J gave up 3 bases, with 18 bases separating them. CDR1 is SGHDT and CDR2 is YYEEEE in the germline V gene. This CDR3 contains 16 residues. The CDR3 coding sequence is TGTGCCAGCAGCTTCTATCAATGGGGCAGAGACTACGAGCAGTACTTC. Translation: CASSFYQWGRDYEQYF. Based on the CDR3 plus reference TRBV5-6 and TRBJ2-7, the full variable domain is DAGVTQSPTHLIKTRGQQVTLRCSPKSGHDTVSWYQQALGQGPQFIFQYYEEEERQRGNFPDRFSGHQFPNYSSELNVNALLLGDSALYLCASSFYQWGRDYEQYFGPGTRLTVT.

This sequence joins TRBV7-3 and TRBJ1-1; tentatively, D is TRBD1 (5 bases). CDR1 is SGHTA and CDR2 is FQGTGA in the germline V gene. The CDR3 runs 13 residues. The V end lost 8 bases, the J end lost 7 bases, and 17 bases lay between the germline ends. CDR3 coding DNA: TGTGCCAGCTTCCGGAAGGGGCCCATTGAAGCTTTCTTT. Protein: CASFRKGPIEAFF.

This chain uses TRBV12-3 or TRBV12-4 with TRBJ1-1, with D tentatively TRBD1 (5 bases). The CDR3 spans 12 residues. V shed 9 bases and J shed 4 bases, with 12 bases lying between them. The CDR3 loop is CASQEGSTEAFF. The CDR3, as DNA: TGTGCCAGTCAGGAGGGGAGCACTGAAGCTTTCTTT.

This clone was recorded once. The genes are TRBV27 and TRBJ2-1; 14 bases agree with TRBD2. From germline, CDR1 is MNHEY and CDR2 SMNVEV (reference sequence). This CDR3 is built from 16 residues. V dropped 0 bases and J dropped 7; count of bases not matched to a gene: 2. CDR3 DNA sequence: TGTGCCAGCAGTTTATCGGGACTAGCGGGGGCTAATGAGCAGTTCTTC. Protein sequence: CASSLSGLAGANEQFF.

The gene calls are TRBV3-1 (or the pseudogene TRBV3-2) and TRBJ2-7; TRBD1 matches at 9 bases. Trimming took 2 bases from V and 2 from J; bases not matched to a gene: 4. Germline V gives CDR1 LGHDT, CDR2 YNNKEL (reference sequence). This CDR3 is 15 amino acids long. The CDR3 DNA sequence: TGTGCCAGCAGCCAAACCTGGGACAGGGCCTACGAGCAGTACTTC. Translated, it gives CASSQTWDRAYEQYF.